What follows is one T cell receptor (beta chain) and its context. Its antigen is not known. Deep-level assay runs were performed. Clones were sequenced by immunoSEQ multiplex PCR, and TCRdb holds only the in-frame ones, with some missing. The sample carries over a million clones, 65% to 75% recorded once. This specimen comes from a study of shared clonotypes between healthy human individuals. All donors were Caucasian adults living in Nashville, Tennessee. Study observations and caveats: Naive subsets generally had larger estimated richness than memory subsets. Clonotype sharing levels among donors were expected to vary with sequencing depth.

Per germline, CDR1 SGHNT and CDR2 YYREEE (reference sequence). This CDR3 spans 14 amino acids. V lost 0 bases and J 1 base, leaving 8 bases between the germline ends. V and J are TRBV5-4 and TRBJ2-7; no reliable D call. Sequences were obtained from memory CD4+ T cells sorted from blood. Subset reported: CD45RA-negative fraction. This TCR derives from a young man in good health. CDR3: CASSLDEGSYEQYF. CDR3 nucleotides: TGTGCCAGCAGCTTGGACGAAGGATCCTACGAGCAGTACTTC.